The present T cell receptor (beta chain) was sequenced within a study of T-cell reconstitution after alpha-beta-depleted transplantation in children. Trimming took 1 base from V and 7 from J, leaving 11 bases between them. This CDR3 is built from 14 residues. Preparation of the TCRbeta library involved a method that used unique molecular identifiers. In TCRdb, the PCR reads were re-called with MiXCR into one record per CDR3 protein. This table has some 550,000 distinct CDR3 sequences, under 30% appearing once. The sample holds many counts of this clonotype. What it recognizes is unknown. General observations from the study: One year post-transplant, T-cell counts and diversity were largely derived from T cells produced anew.

Sequenced material: PBMCs, mostly from graft donor cells, taken 360 days after TCRalphabeta/CD19-depleted stem cell transplant. V gene TRBV12-3 or TRBV12-4 combines with J gene TRBJ1-5; possibly TRBD1 for D (6 bases). The receptor was isolated from a boy younger than two who had a stem cell transplant for acute myeloid leukemia, so the T cells may come from the graft donor. Here the CDR3 DNA reads TGTGCCAGCAGTTTAGGGGGGCGCGGACAGCCCCAGCATTTT. It encodes CASSLGGRGQPQHF.